The 17 T cell receptor beta chains below were found in one sample sequenced in a study of molecular identifiers for immune sequencing clone quantification. TCRdb processed the PCR reads anew with MiXCR; each CDR3 protein has one entry. The sample includes about 640,000 distinct CDR3 sequences, less than 20% seen only once; the top ten take roughly 0.83%. The sequencing input was naive CD8+ T cells from blood, with Jurkat cell RNA spiked in. The subset is: FACS-sorted CD8+CD4-CCR7+CD45RA+ naive T cells. These receptors were collected from a human donor in good health. Some libraries in this study had Jurkat cell RNA spiked in.

For this clonotype: With a far larger clone one base away, a read error is the likely cause. The V and J genes are TRBV27 and TRBJ2-7, with 7 positions matching TRBD1. Looked up from germline, CDR1 is MNHEY and CDR2 is SMNVEV (reference sequence). The CDR3 spans 13 residues. CDR3: CASSSGQIYERYF. In DNA form, the CDR3 reads TGTGCCAGCAGTTCGGGACAGATCTACGAGCGGTACTTC.

This clonotype was seen more than once but under ten times. The chain couples TRBV7-9 to TRBJ2-7; 8 nucleotides agree with TRBD1. Trimming at V came to 5 bases and at J to 4 bases, leaving 13 bases not matched to a gene. This CDR3 has 16 amino acids. Germline CDR1 and CDR2: SEHNR and FQNEAQ (reference sequence). CDR3 protein: CASSRPSRTGTYEQYF. The CDR3 coding sequence is TGTGCCAGCAGCCGACCCTCTAGGACAGGGACTTACGAGCAGTACTTC.

There are many counts of this clonotype. The V call is TRBV20-1, the J call TRBJ2-3, with 9 bases fitting TRBD1. The CDR3 consists of 16 residues. Germline V gene lookup returns CDR1 DFQATT and CDR2 SNEGSKA (reference sequence). With V trimmed by 5 bases and J by 4 bases, 13 bases remained unmatched. CDR3 sequence (DNA): TGCAGTGCTTCCCCCCGGGACAGGGTTCGGCCAGATACGCAGTATTTT. Its translation: CSASPRDRVRPDTQYF.

This clonotype was counted many times. The chain has TRBV29-1 and TRBJ2-7, with D perhaps assigned TRBD1 or TRBD2 (5 bases each). The length of the CDR3 is 11 residues. Germline V gene data show CDR1 as SQVTM and CDR2 as ANQGSEA. With 7 bases removed from V and 7 bases from J, the gap between germline ends came to 14 bases. The CDR3 loop is CSALAEGEQYF. For the CDR3, the DNA is TGCAGCGCATTGGCCGAGGGGGAGCAGTACTTC.

The CDR3 loop reads CASRYRDQVEGYTF. The CDR3 nucleotides read TGTGCCAGCAGATACAGGGACCAGGTGGAAGGCTACACCTTC. This chain links TRBV6-2 or TRBV6-3 with TRBJ1-2; TRBD1 is a possible D gene (6 bases). Germline CDR1 reads MNHEY; CDR2 reads SVGEGT. Between the trimmed V and J ends, which lost 6 bases and 8 bases, there was a span of 19 bases. The CDR3 runs 14 residues.

CDR3 loop: CVSSRGDTQYF. CDR3 nucleotide sequence: TGTGTCAGCAGCAGGGGAGATACGCAGTATTTT. V is TRBV21-1 and J is TRBJ2-3. TRBV21-1 is annotated as a pseudogene. This CDR3 has 11 amino acids.

This clonotype was detected many times. The V call is TRBV13, the J call TRBJ2-7; D is unclear. Germline CDR1 PRHDT, CDR2 FYEKMQ (reference sequence). The CDR3 contains 11 residues. V lost 5 bases and J 6 bases, leaving 8 bases between the germline ends. The CDR3 bases are TGTGCCAGCAGCACCTCCACCGAGCAGTACTTC. Amino acids: CASSTSTEQYF.

This clonotype showed up just once. A read error may explain this, as a much larger clone is one base away. This sequence joins TRBV6-5 and TRBJ2-5, with D possibly being TRBD1 (5 bases). CDR3 length: 15 residues. Germline CDR1 reads MNHEY; CDR2 reads SVGAGI. CDR3 nucleotides: TGTGCCAGCAGTACCGGACAAGCACTCCAAGGGACCCAGTACTTC. Its protein is CASSTGQALQGTQYF.

Concerning this clonotype itself: A much larger clone differs from this one at a single base, so this may be a read error. This sequence joins TRBV7-9 and TRBJ1-2, with D hard to call. Germline V gene data show CDR1 as SEHNR and CDR2 as FQNEAQ (reference sequence). Deletions cut 4 bases from V and 3 bases from J, with 9 bases between. CDR3 length: 13 residues. The CDR3 sequence is CASSSGEDYGYTF. For the CDR3, the DNA is TGTGCCAGCAGCTCCGGAGAAGACTATGGCTACACCTTC.

Ten or more counts support this clonotype. V usage is TRBV9 and J usage is TRBJ1-6; D is undetermined. The ends were cut back, 2 bases at V and 6 bases at J, with 9 bases in the middle. CDR1 is SGDLS and CDR2 is YYNGEE in the germline V gene. The CDR3 consists of 14 residues. In nucleotides, the CDR3 is TGTGCCAGCAGCGTGGGTAGCGGTAATTCACCCCTCCACTTT. Residues: CASSVGSGNSPLHF.

The sample holds many counts of this clonotype. The chain uses TRBV7-6 and TRBJ2-7; D not certain. The CDR3 is 14 amino acids. V lost 1 base and J lost 6, with 13 bases in between. Germline assignment: CDR1 SGHVS and CDR2 FNYEAQ. The chain's CDR3 is CASSLGGERPEQYF. The DNA for the CDR3 is TGTGCCAGCAGCTTAGGAGGCGAACGCCCCGAGCAGTACTTC.

A few counts support this clonotype. One end of the junction is discordant with germline, which a read error may explain. This chain connects TRBV7-9 to TRBJ2-7; 7 bases align to TRBD1. This CDR3 comprises 15 residues. Germline CDR1 and CDR2: SEHNR and FQNEAQ (reference sequence). The CDR3 DNA is TGTGCCGGCAGCCAGGGGACAGACTACATCTACGAGCAGTACTTC. It specifies CAGSQGTDYIYEQYF.

Regarding this clonotype: One base away lies a much larger clone, so this may be a sequencing read error. The chain carries TRBV4-1 and TRBJ2-1; either TRBD1 or TRBD2 may fit D (6 bases each). This CDR3 contains 16 residues. CDR1 and CDR2 (germline): MGHRA, YSYEKL. V lost 0 bases and J lost 6, with 15 bases in between. The CDR3 here is CASSQDQGGFGNEQFF. The CDR3 DNA reads as TGCGCCAGCAGCCAAGACCAAGGGGGGTTCGGCAATGAGCAGTTCTTC.

This clonotype was counted at least ten times. The rearrangement joins TRBV6-5 to TRBJ2-5; a weak D match, TRBD2 (6 bases). The germline V gene encodes CDR1 MNHEY and CDR2 SVGAGI. V lost 6 bases and J 1 base, leaving 21 bases between the germline ends. The CDR3 loop spans 17 amino acids. CDR3 in DNA: TGTGCCAGCAGCATCGCCGGGACCCGGAGGGGCCAAGAGACCCAGTACTTC. It encodes CASSIAGTRRGQETQYF.

Many counts were recorded for this clonotype. The CDR3 bases are TGCGCCAGCAGCCAAGATCATGCGGGTCGGGAGCAGTACTTC. Its protein product is CASSQDHAGREQYF. The rearrangement links TRBV4-3 to TRBJ2-7; weak D call: TRBD2 (5 bases). The germline gives CDR1 LGHNA, CDR2 YSLEER. The CDR3 has 14 amino acids. Trimming pared 0 bases from V and 7 bases from J, leaving 13 bases between.

This clonotype showed up just a few times. The chain has TRBV4-3 and TRBJ1-6, with D uncertain. Germline loops: CDR1 LGHNA, CDR2 YSLEER. This CDR3 comprises 16 residues. The germline V and J ends were trimmed by 0 bases and 2 bases, with 8 bases remaining between them. DNA for the CDR3: TGCGCCAGCAGCCAAGATACGGATACCTATAATTCACCCCTCCACTTT. Protein sequence: CASSQDTDTYNSPLHF.

This clonotype has at least ten counts. V gene TRBV4-3 combines with J gene TRBJ2-7; D not resolved. Germline V lookup: CDR1 LGHNA, CDR2 YSLEER. This CDR3 has 17 amino acids. V was shortened by 0 bases and J by 4 bases, with 19 bases between the two germline ends. CDR3 in DNA: TGCGCCAGCAGCCAAGATAGGGCTAGTCGGTTGGCGTACGAGCAGTACTTC. It codes for CASSQDRASRLAYEQYF.